These 6 T cell receptor beta chains were sequenced from one sample in a study of shared clonotypes between healthy human individuals. Some clones are missing from TCRdb's copy, which holds only in-frame ones; the method was immunoSEQ multiplex PCR. The sample records some 980,000 clones, more than 75% being singletons. The sample taken for sequencing was memory CD4+ T cells sorted from blood. As to subset: CD45RA-negative fraction. These receptors were collected from a man in his late teens or twenties in good health.

This clone occurred a few times. This sequence joins TRBV5-4 and TRBJ2-5; TRBD2 aligns across 9 bases. The V and J ends lost 4 bases and 3 bases, in that order; junction bases with no gene match: 7. The CDR3 is 15 residues long. Germline-derived CDR1 and CDR2 are SGHNT and YYREEE (reference sequence). The CDR3 coding sequence is TGTGCCAGCAGCCCTGGGACTAGCCTAAAAGAGACCCAGTACTTC. Translating gives CASSPGTSLKETQYF.

This chain links TRBV11-2 with TRBJ2-1; D uncertain. The CDR3 loop spans 13 amino acids. Germline CDR1 and CDR2: SGHAT and FQNNGV. The V and J ends lost 0 bases and 6 bases respectively, with 6 bases between them. The CDR3 nucleotides are TGTGCCAGCAGCTTAGATTATGTCAATGAGCAGTTCTTC. Protein product: CASSLDYVNEQFF.

The chain couples TRBV29-1 to TRBJ1-4; D not certain. The CDR3 length is 14 residues. V lost 4 bases, J lost 0 bases, and 9 bases lay in between. Per the germline V gene, CDR1 is SQVTM and CDR2 is ANQGSEA. The CDR3 spells CSVAGVSTNEKLFF. CDR3 DNA sequence: TGCAGCGTTGCCGGGGTCTCAACTAATGAAAAACTGTTTTTT.

The chain employs TRBV20-1 and TRBJ2-4; D is uncertain. Between the trimmed V and J ends, which lost 4 bases and 11 bases, there was a span of 12 bases. This CDR3 has 11 amino acids. Germline V CDR1 and CDR2: DFQATT, SNEGSKA (reference sequence). CDR3 DNA sequence: TGCAGTGCTACGTCGGGCGCCGTTCAGTACTTC. Translation gives CSATSGAVQYF.

This chain uses TRBV27 with TRBJ1-1; possibly TRBD1 for D (5 bases). CDR3 length: 13 residues. Germline V gene lookup returns CDR1 MNHEY and CDR2 SMNVEV (reference sequence). Deletions cut 2 bases from V and 9 bases from J, with 13 bases between. The CDR3, as DNA: TGTGCCAGCAGTTTAGGGAGGGGCCTCCAAGCTTTCTTT. Translation: CASSLGRGLQAFF.

V usage is TRBV29-1 and J usage is TRBJ2-5; D unresolved. The CDR3 length is 12 residues. In germline, CDR1 is SQVTM, CDR2 ANQGSEA. Trimming stripped 3 bases from V and 9 bases from J, with 14 bases between. The CDR3 sequence is CSVDLWGLAQYF. The CDR3 DNA reads as TGCAGCGTTGATCTCTGGGGTCTAGCCCAGTACTTC.